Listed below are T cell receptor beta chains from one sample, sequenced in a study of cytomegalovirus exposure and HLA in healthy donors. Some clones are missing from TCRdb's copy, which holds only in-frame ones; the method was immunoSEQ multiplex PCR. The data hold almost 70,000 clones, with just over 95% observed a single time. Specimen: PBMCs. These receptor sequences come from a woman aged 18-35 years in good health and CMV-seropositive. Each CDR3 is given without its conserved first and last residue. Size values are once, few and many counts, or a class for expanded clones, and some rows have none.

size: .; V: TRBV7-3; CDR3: ASSLTGTGLFGNTGELF
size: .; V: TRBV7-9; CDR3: ASSPLAILGDNEQF
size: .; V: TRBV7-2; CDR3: ASSSGRTGNEQF
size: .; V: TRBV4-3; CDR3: ASSPDQRVGGYT
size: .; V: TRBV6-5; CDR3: ASSSPSAGLDYGYT
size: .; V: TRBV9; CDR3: ASSSQERLNTGELF
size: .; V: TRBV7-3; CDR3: ASSLNSPGVLGTDTQY
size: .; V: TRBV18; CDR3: ASSPGVRAETQY
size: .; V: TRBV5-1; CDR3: ASSPLLAGLNEQF
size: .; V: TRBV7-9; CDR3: ASGLDGGGETQY
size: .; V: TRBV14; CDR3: ASRFSGSNYEQY
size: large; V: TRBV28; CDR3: ASSPGTSAYWEQY
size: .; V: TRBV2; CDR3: ASKQGDYGYT
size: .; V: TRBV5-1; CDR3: ASSPPGQGLEQY
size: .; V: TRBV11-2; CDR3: ASSPQTALGSYNEQF
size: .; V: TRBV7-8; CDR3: ASSLTVAGATYEQY
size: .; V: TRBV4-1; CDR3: ASSHFSGRGTGELF
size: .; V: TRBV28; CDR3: ASRPGGGYEQY
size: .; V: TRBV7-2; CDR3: ASSLAQGYSGNTIY
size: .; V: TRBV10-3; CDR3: AISEPYSADGYT
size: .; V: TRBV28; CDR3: ASSLKTGGIDGYT
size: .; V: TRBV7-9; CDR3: ASSLLGDTQY
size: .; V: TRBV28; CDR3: ASSDPSGGTEQY
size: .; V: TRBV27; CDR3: ASSGLKGKTNTQY
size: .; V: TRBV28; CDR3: ASSPRQGMDEKLF